This TCR beta chain derives from a study of blood T cells in healthy people across ages. The people who gave samples were healthy Caucasians from Russia, aged about 6 to 100. Samples each had at least 6 micrograms of total RNA extracted. Study-level points and caveats: Older age coincided with a roughly linear decline in TCR beta diversity per million T cells.

A sample-barcoded 5' primer and a J-beta primer mix were used in a second PCR of roughly 7 to 12 cycles. TCRdb re-called the 5' RACE reads with MiXCR, one entry per CDR3 protein. Counted here are more than 1 million distinct CDR3 sequences, 45% occurring once; the ten biggest clones make up 18%. Note on this clonotype: What it recognizes is unknown.

The CDR3 spans 14 residues. Trimming removed 11 bases from V and 7 bases from J; junction bases left unmatched: 12. The sequence was collected from a woman aged 60-75 years in good health. The sample comprised blood. The chain couples TRBV12-3 or TRBV12-4 to TRBJ2-1; 9 nucleotides align to TRBD2. CDR3 sequence: CACLVAGVWNEQFF. The CDR3 coding sequence is TGTGCCTGCCTAGTAGCGGGAGTCTGGAATGAGCAGTTCTTC.